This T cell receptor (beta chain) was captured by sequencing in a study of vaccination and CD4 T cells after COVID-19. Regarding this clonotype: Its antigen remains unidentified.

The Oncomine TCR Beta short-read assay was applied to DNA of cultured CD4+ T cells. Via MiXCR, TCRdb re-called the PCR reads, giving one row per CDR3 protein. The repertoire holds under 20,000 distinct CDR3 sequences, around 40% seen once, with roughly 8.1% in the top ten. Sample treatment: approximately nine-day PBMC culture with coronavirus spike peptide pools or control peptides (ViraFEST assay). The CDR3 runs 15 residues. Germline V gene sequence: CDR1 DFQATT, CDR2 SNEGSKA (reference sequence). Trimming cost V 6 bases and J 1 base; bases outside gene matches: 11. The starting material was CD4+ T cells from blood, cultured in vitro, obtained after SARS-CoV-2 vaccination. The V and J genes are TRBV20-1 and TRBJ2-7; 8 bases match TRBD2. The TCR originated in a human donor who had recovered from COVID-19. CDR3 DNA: TGCAGTGCGGTCCCCTTCGCGGGAGGATCCTACGAGCAGTACTTC. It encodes CSAVPFAGGSYEQYF.